This T cell receptor beta chain was recovered during a study of post-analysis software for immune sequencing data. The study's findings and limits: Controls had lower frequencies than patients of 4 or 5 TRBV segments, which included TRBV5-6, TRBV5-1 and TRBV20-1.

The authors incorporated unique molecular identifiers into the TCR beta cDNA libraries. Each CDR3 protein is one row after TCRdb ran MiXCR on the PCR reads. The table includes 820,000 or so distinct CDR3 sequences, approximately 53% detected once. As regards this clonotype: Its antigen is undetermined.

The V and J ends lost 3 bases and 0 bases respectively, with 6 bases between them. Germline V gene sequence: CDR1 DFQATT, CDR2 SNEGSKA (reference sequence). The CDR3 totals 13 residues. The chain recombines TRBV20-1 with TRBJ2-1; D possibly corresponds to TRBD2 (5 bases). This receptor was taken from a girl under 18 with multiple sclerosis. Source material: blood. The CDR3 loop is CSASRDSYNEQFF. In DNA form, the CDR3 reads TGCAGTGCTAGCCGGGACTCCTACAATGAGCAGTTCTTC.